The 27 T cell receptor beta chains below come from one sample, sequenced in a study of blood T cell repertoires in COVID-19 (dated by TCRdb to 2020 to 2021). Library creation used the immunoSEQ multiplex PCR assay. As stored in TCRdb, this immuneACCESS dataset retains in-frame rearrangements with V and J assigned. A fraction of the clones does not appear; measured against another copy, unresolved V genes explain less than half of the discrepancy, and the remainder lacks a known reason. The sample profile shows around 50,000 clones; approximately 78% of them were found once. Clones ranked in the top ten supply under 6% of the sample. The sequenced sample consisted of PBMCs or T cells enriched from blood (not recorded which). These receptors were collected from a woman between 45 and 65 years old with acute COVID-19.

V usage is TRBV9 and J usage is TRBJ2-7, with 9 bases aligning to TRBD1. The CDR3 is 16 residues long. With 4 bases clipped from V and 6 bases from J, the junction kept 14 bases outside the gene matches. CDR1 is SGDLS and CDR2 is YYNGEE in the germline V gene. The CDR3 nucleotides are TGTGCCAGCAGCCTACAACCCGGGACAGGGATCTCCGAGCAGTACTTC. It encodes CASSLQPGTGISEQYF.

Only a few counts were recorded for this clone. The gene calls are TRBV6-5 and TRBJ1-6, with a weak D call TRBD1 (6 bases). This CDR3 spans 14 amino acids. CDR1 and CDR2 from the germline V gene are MNHEY and SVGAGI. V lost 6 bases, J lost 5 bases, and 11 bases lay in between. CDR3 loop: CASRDSGNNSPLHF. CDR3 coding DNA: TGTGCCAGCAGGGACAGCGGGAATAATTCACCCCTCCACTTT.

The chain uses TRBV27 and TRBJ1-5, with 8 bases fitting TRBD1. V dropped 3 bases and J dropped 4; count of bases not matched to a gene: 14. The CDR3 is 18 amino acids. Germline CDR1 reads MNHEY; CDR2 reads SMNVEV (reference sequence). The CDR3 is CASSFRQGNGLFNQPQHF. As DNA, the CDR3 is TGTGCCAGCAGTTTCCGACAGGGGAATGGGTTATTTAATCAGCCCCAGCATTTT.

This chain joins TRBV5-8 and TRBJ2-2; tentative D call: TRBD1 (5 bases). The CDR3 runs to 15 residues. Trimming removed 0 bases from V and 1 base from J, with 7 bases in between. CDR1 SGHTS and CDR2 YDEGEE come from the germline V gene. The CDR3 coding sequence is TGTGCCAGCAGCTTGGAGGGGATGAACACCGGGGAGCTGTTTTTT. This translates into CASSLEGMNTGELFF.

J is TRBJ2-2 and V is TRBV12-3 or TRBV12-4; the D is unclear. This CDR3 is built from 13 residues. V was cut by 6 bases and J by 3 bases, with 8 bases left in between. The CDR3 protein is CASRDTDTGELFF. In DNA form, the CDR3 reads TGTGCCAGCAGAGACACGGACACCGGGGAGCTGTTTTTT.

V is TRBV11-2 and J is TRBJ2-3; TRBD2 is a possible D gene (6 bases). The CDR3 totals 13 residues. V was trimmed by 5 bases and J by 2 bases, leaving 8 bases between them. The germline CDR1 and CDR2 sequences are SGHAT and FQNNGV. The DNA for the CDR3 is TGTGCCAGCAGCAGGGACTTCACAGATACGCAGTATTTT. Its translation: CASSRDFTDTQYF.

This chain connects TRBV19 to TRBJ1-1; 10 bases line up with TRBD1. Germline-derived CDR1 and CDR2 are LNHDA and SQIVND (reference sequence). The CDR3 has 19 residues. V gave up 1 base and J gave up 1 base; unmatched junction bases: 12. The DNA of the CDR3 is TGTGCCAGTAGTATAGCTGACAGGGGGCGTTCAAAGGAGAACACTGAAGCTTTCTTT. This codes for CASSIADRGRSKENTEAFF. Full variable domain (missing parts from reference TRBV19 and TRBJ1-1): DGGITQSPKYLFRKEGQNVTLSCEQNLNHDAMYWYRQDPGQGLRLIYYSQIVNDFQKGDIAEGYSVSREKKESFPLTVTSAQKNPTAFYLCASSIADRGRSKENTEAFFGQGTRLTVV.

V is TRBV6-5 and J is TRBJ1-2; 10 bases line up with TRBD1. The germline gives CDR1 MNHEY, CDR2 SVGAGI. V was pared by 6 bases and J by 6 bases, with 7 bases of the junction left unmatched. The CDR3 is 14 amino acids. CDR3 region: CASRPGTGEDGYTF. The DNA of the CDR3 is TGTGCCAGCAGACCCGGGACAGGGGAGGATGGCTACACCTTC.

V and J are TRBV9 and TRBJ2-2; 10 positions match TRBD2. This CDR3 is built from 18 residues. J gave up 2 bases and V 0 bases, and 7 bases lay outside the gene matches. Germline CDR1 and CDR2: SGDLS and YYNGEE. Here the CDR3 DNA reads TGTGCCAGCAGCGTAGAGGGTAGCGGGGGGCCCAACACCGGGGAGCTGTTTTTT. Protein: CASSVEGSGGPNTGELFF.

The chain is built from TRBV27 and TRBJ2-3; D possibly corresponds to TRBD2 (6 bases). V lost 4 bases and J lost 2, with 16 bases in between. This CDR3 region has 16 residues. CDR1 is MNHEY, CDR2 SMNVEV, per germline (reference sequence). DNA of the CDR3: TGTGCCAGCAGTTCAGAACCGGGACTGGTCACAGATACGCAGTATTTT. Residues: CASSSEPGLVTDTQYF.

V and J are TRBV7-9 and TRBJ2-5; TRBD2 matches at 7 bases. V trimming: 1 base; J trimming: 4 bases; junction bases outside the gene matches: 6. Germline V gives CDR1 SEHNR, CDR2 FQNEAQ (reference sequence). CDR3 size: 15 residues. The CDR3 DNA reads TGTGCCAGCAGCTTAGGGGCGGGGGTTTCAGAGACCCAGTACTTC. It encodes CASSLGAGVSETQYF.

This clone has a handful of counts. The chain joins TRBV20-1 to TRBJ1-2; D may be TRBD1 (5 bases). CDR1 and CDR2 from the germline V gene are DFQATT and SNEGSKA (reference sequence). The CDR3 is made up of 10 amino acids. Deletions cut 6 bases from V and 10 bases from J, with 12 bases between. In DNA form, the CDR3 reads TGCAGTGCATTGGACAACGACTACACCTTC. It yields the protein CSALDNDYTF.

The chain links TRBV11-2 to TRBJ2-1; 8 bases fit TRBD2. Germline loops: CDR1 SGHAT, CDR2 FQNNGV. Unmatched junction bases numbered 10, after V lost 1 base and J lost 8 bases. The CDR3 runs 16 residues. The CDR3: CASSLAGRGTLYEQFF. CDR3 bases: TGTGCCAGCAGCTTAGCCGGGAGGGGGACCCTTTATGAGCAGTTCTTC. The full variable domain, in which reference TRBV11-2 and TRBJ2-1 provide the parts outside the CDR3, is EAGVAQSPRYKIIEKRQSVAFWCNPISGHATLYWYQQILGQGPKLLIQFQNNGVVDDSQLPKDRFSAERLKGVDSTLKIQPAKLEDSAVYLCASSLAGRGTLYEQFFGPGTRLTVL.

J is TRBJ1-5 and V is TRBV3-1 (or the pseudogene TRBV3-2); D unclear. The germline V and J ends were trimmed by 1 base and 2 bases, with 9 bases remaining between them. Germline lookup yields CDR1 LGHDT and CDR2 YNNKEL (reference sequence). This CDR3 contains 15 residues. CDR3 sequence: CASSQGGMGNQPQHF. The CDR3 region has the DNA TGTGCCAGCAGCCAAGGAGGGATGGGCAATCAGCCCCAGCATTTT.

The V gene is TRBV2, the J gene TRBJ1-1, with TRBD1 matching over 7 bases. In germline, CDR1 is SNHLY, CDR2 FYNNEI. V was pared by 7 bases and J by 7 bases, with 6 bases of the junction left unmatched. CDR3 length equals 12 residues. CDR3 amino acids: CASNRGGGEAFF. CDR3 nucleotide sequence: TGTGCCAGCAACAGGGGCGGCGGTGAAGCTTTCTTT.

The genes are TRBV24-1 and TRBJ1-5; a weak D match, TRBD1 (5 bases). The V end lost 3 bases, the J end lost 11 bases, and 13 bases lay between the germline ends. The CDR3 is 13 amino acids. Germline V gene lookup returns CDR1 KGHDR and CDR2 SFDVKD. CDR3 DNA: TGTGCCACCAGTGATACAACCAAGGGGACCCAGCATTTT. As protein: CATSDTTKGTQHF.

The chain combines TRBV12-5 with TRBJ1-4; no reliable D call. The CDR3 runs to 15 residues. Germline V gives CDR1 LGHNT, CDR2 FRNRAP. The V end lost 1 base, the J end lost 11 bases, and 17 bases lay between the germline ends. CDR3: CASGLEGSLGGKLFF. In nucleotides, the CDR3 is TGTGCTAGTGGTTTGGAAGGGAGCCTGGGTGGGAAACTGTTTTTT.

The table lists this clone with a few counts. The chain carries TRBV2 and TRBJ1-3, with unresolved D. Trimming stripped 3 bases from V and 9 bases from J, with 15 bases between. Germline V gives CDR1 SNHLY, CDR2 FYNNEI. The CDR3 is 14 residues long. The CDR3 nucleotides read TGTGCCAGCAGTGATGACGGGTTACAAGGCACCATATATTTT. This sequence encodes CASSDDGLQGTIYF.

This clone was observed a few times. The chain recombines TRBV11-2 with TRBJ2-2; 9 bases line up with TRBD1. This CDR3 comprises 16 residues. V dropped 3 bases and J dropped 5; count of bases not matched to a gene: 7. The V gene's germline CDR1 is SGHAT and CDR2 FQNNGV. The DNA for the CDR3 is TGTGCCAGCAGCTTCGCCGGGACAGGGAGTACCGGGGAGCTGTTTTTT. The encoded protein is CASSFAGTGSTGELFF.

The genes are TRBV30 and TRBJ1-1; D not resolved. Germline V CDR1 and CDR2: GTSNPN, SVGIG (reference sequence). V was pared by 4 bases and J by 7 bases, with 10 bases between. The CDR3 length is 11 residues. The CDR3 DNA reads TGTGCCTGGAATAGTAGGAGTGAAGCTTTCTTT. Protein: CAWNSRSEAFF.

V usage is TRBV15 and J usage is TRBJ2-7; 7 bases align to TRBD2. This CDR3 is 13 amino acids long. V shed 9 bases and J 2 bases; nucleotides not matched to a gene: 7. Per the germline V gene, CDR1 is LNHNV and CDR2 is YYDKDF (reference sequence). The CDR3 protein is CATGTTLAYEQYF. In DNA, the CDR3 is TGTGCCACTGGGACTACATTAGCCTACGAGCAGTACTTC.

This chain links TRBV19 with TRBJ2-7, with 8 nucleotides matching TRBD1. V dropped 1 base and J dropped 0; count of bases not matched to a gene: 5. Per the germline V gene, CDR1 is LNHDA and CDR2 is SQIVND (reference sequence). This CDR3 is built from 16 residues. The CDR3 here is CASSIGTGRGSYEQYF. CDR3 nucleotides: TGTGCCAGTAGTATAGGGACAGGGAGAGGCTCCTACGAGCAGTACTTC.

CDR3 region: CASSLERSSYEQYF. CDR3 in DNA: TGCGCCAGCAGCTTGGAGCGTAGCTCCTACGAGCAGTACTTC. The rearrangement links TRBV5-1 to TRBJ2-7; D not resolved. The CDR3 extends over 14 amino acids. V lost 0 bases and J 0 bases, leaving 7 bases between the germline ends. Per germline, CDR1 SGHRS and CDR2 YFSETQ. The whole variable domain, remainder taken from reference TRBV5-1 and TRBJ2-7, is KAGVTQTPRYLIKTRGQQVTLSCSPISGHRSVSWYQQTPGQGLQFLFEYFSETQRNKGNFPGRFSGRQFSNSRSEMNVSTLELGDSALYLCASSLERSSYEQYFGPGTRLTVT.

The chain recombines TRBV4-1 with TRBJ2-5, with D maybe TRBD2 (5 bases). Looked up from germline, CDR1 is MGHRA and CDR2 is YSYEKL. The CDR3 length is 15 residues. Trimming pared 1 base from V and 4 bases from J, leaving 13 bases between. CDR3: CASSQAPSWAETQYF. In DNA, the CDR3 is TGCGCCAGCAGCCAAGCCCCTAGCTGGGCAGAGACCCAGTACTTC.

The V call is TRBV5-8, the J call TRBJ2-1; 11 bases fit TRBD2. The germline V gene encodes CDR1 SGHTS and CDR2 YDEGEE. Trimming removed 4 bases from V and 7 bases from J; junction bases left unmatched: 13. The CDR3 loop spans 17 amino acids. The CDR3 is CASSALRGSGGVNEQFF. The CDR3 DNA reads as TGTGCCAGCAGCGCCCTGCGCGGTAGCGGGGGGGTGAATGAGCAGTTCTTC. The full variable domain, with the rest looked up from reference TRBV5-8 and TRBJ2-1, is EAGVTQSPTHLIKTRGQQATLRCSPISGHTSVYWYQQALGLGLQFLLWYDEGEERNRGNFPPRFSGRQFPNYSSELNVNALELEDSALYLCASSALRGSGGVNEQFFGPGTRLTVL.

The V and J genes are TRBV10-1 and TRBJ2-1; 8 bases agree with TRBD2. The CDR3 length is 14 residues. J gave up 7 bases and V 2 bases, and 4 bases lay outside the gene matches. The germline V gene encodes CDR1 WNHNN and CDR2 SYGVQD (reference sequence). The DNA for the CDR3 is TGCGCCAGCAGTGAGCGGGGGGGCCGTAATGAGCAGTTCTTC. Amino acid sequence: CASSERGGRNEQFF.

This chain links TRBV11-2 with TRBJ1-5; TRBD1 matches at 9 bases. CDR1 SGHAT and CDR2 FQNNGV come from the germline V gene. The CDR3 extends over 15 amino acids. J lost 4 bases, V lost 5 bases, and 6 bases had no gene match. DNA for the CDR3: TGTGCCAGCAGCCCCGGGACAGGGCAGAATCAGCCCCAGCATTTT. Its protein product is CASSPGTGQNQPQHF.